This T cell receptor beta chain comes out of a study of T cells after yellow fever vaccination. Overall study results and limits: Post-booster repertoires contained most primary-vaccination clones again (roughly 95% CD4, about 90% CD8). The study found a weaker secondary response that peaked faster, day 5 versus 15.

Germline trimming cut 2 bases from V and 3 bases from J; bases unmatched to any gene: 13. From germline, CDR1 is SGHRS and CDR2 YFSETQ. The CDR3 has 18 residues. 5'RACE template switching generated TCR cDNA, adding a universal primer site and UMIs. In TCRdb, the 5' RACE reads were re-called with MiXCR into one record per CDR3 protein. The sample lists hundreds of thousands of distinct CDR3 sequences, roughly 4% occurring once. This clonotype was detected many times. Its antigen remains unidentified. The sequencing used PBMCs, collected on the day of the yellow fever booster vaccination. The rearrangement uses TRBV5-1 and TRBJ2-1; 8 positions agree with TRBD1. This TCR came from a man between 18 and 29 years old who received the YFV17D yellow fever vaccine. The CDR3 coding sequence is TGCGCCAGCAGCTTTTGGTCAGGGGGCACTGCTAGCTACAATGAGCAGTTCTTC. It translates to CASSFWSGGTASYNEQFF.